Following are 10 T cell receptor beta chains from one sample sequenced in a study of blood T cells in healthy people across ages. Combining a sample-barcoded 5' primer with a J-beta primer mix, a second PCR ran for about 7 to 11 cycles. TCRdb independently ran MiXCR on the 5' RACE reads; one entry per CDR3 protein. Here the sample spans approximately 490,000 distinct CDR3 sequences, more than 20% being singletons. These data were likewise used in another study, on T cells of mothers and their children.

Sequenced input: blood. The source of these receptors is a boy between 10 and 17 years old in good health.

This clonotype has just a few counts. CDR3 sequence reads: CASTRGGDNEQFF. CDR3 coding DNA: TGTGCCAGCACCCGAGGGGGGGACAATGAGCAGTTCTTC. V gene TRBV25-1 combines with J gene TRBJ2-5; D might be TRBD2 (7 bases). Gene TRBJ2-1 matches the end of the DNA better, so the J call may be wrong. The germline CDR1 and CDR2 sequences are MGHDK and SYGVNS. CDR3 length: 13 residues.

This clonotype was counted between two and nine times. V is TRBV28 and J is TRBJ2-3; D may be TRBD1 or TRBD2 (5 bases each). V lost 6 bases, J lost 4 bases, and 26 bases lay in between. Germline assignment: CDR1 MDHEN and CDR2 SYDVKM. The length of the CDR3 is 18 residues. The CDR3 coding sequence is TGTGCCAGCAGGAACGTCGAGGCAGGGCTCCGCGGGTCAGATACGCAGTATTTT. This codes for CASRNVEAGLRGSDTQYF.

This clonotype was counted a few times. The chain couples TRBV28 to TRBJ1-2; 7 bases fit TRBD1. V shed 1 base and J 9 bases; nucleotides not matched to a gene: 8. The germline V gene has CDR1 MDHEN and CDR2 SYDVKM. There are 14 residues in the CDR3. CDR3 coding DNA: TGTGCCAGCAGTTTATTCGTCAGGGGGATTCGCTACACCTTC. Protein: CASSLFVRGIRYTF.

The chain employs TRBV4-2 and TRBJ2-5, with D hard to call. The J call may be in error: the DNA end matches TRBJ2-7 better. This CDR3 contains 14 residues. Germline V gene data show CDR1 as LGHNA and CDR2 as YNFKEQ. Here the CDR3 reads CASSQARRDDEQYF. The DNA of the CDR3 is TGTGCCAGCAGCCAAGCTCGAAGAGATGACGAGCAGTACTTC.

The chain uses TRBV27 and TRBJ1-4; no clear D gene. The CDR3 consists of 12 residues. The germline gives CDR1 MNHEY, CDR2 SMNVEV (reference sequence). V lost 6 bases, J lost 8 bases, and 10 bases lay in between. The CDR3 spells CASRAQGEKLFF. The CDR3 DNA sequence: TGTGCCAGCAGAGCCCAAGGGGAAAAACTGTTTTTT.

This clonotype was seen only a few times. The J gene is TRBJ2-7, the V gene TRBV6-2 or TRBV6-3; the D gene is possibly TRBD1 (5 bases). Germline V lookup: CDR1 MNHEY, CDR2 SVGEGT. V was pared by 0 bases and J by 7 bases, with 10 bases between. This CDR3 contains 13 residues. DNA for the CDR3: TGTGCCAGCAGTTACTCGATCCCAGGGGAGCAGTACTTC. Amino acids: CASSYSIPGEQYF.

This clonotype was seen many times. The DNA for the CDR3 is TGTGCCAGCAGTCGTGGCCTAGATACGCAGTATTTT. It yields the protein CASSRGLDTQYF. The genes are TRBV12-3 or TRBV12-4 and TRBJ2-3; D call uncertain. The CDR3 contains 12 residues. Trimming removed 5 bases from V and 5 bases from J, with 8 bases in between.

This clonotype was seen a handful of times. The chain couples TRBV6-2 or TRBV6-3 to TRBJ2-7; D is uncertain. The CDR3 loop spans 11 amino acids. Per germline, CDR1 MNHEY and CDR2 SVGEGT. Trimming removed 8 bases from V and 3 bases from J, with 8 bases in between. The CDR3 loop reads CASGSFYEQYF. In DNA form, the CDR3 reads TGTGCCAGCGGAAGCTTCTACGAGCAGTACTTC.

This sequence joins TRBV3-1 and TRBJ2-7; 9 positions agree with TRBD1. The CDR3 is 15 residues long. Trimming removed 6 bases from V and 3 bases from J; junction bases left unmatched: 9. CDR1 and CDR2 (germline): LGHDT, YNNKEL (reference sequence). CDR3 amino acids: CASRPLTGGGYEQYF. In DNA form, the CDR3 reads TGTGCCAGCAGACCACTAACAGGGGGCGGCTACGAGCAGTACTTC.

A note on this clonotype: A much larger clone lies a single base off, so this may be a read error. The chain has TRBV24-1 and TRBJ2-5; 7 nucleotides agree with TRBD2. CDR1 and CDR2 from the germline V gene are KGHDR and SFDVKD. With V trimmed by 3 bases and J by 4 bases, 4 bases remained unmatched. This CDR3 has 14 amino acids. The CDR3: CATSDASGIETQYF. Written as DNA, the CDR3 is TGTGCCACCAGTGATGCAAGCGGGATAGAGACCCAGTACTTC.